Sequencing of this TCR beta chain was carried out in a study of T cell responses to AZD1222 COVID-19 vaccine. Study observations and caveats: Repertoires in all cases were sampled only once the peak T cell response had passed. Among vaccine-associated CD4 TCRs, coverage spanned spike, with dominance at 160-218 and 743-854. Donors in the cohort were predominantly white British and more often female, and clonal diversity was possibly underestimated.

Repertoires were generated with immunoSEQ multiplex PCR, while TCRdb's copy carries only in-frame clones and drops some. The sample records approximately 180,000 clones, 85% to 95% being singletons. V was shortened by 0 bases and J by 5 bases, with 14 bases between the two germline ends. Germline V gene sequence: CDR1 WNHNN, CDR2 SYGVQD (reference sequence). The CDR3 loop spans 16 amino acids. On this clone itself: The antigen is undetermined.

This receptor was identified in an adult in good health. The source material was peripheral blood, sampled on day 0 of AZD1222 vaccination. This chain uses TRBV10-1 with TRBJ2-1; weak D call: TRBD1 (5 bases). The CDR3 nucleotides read TGCGCCAGCAGTGAGTCAACCCACCAGGGCGACAATGAGCAGTTCTTC. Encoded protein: CASSESTHQGDNEQFF.